This T cell receptor beta chain was retrieved from a study of CD8+CD57+ T cells in acquired aplastic anemia (dated by TCRdb to 2016 to 2019). In the study overall: On average, sorted CD4+ and CD8+ cells yielded 3.2 ug of extracted DNA, with a range of 0.2 to 27.4 ug. An average of approximately 10 million reads for CD4+ cells and 12 million or so reads for CD8+ cells was obtained from healthy donor samples.

Comment on this clonotype: What antigen it recognizes has not been identified. Nothing much larger sits one base from this clone, and base qualities are not available.

The study deep-sequenced TCR repertoires of sorted CD4+ and CD8+ blood T cells from severe aplastic anemia patients and healthy subjects. Ficoll-Paque density gradient centrifugation was used to isolate peripheral blood mononuclear cells. Before DNA was extracted, CD4+ and CD8+ T cells were sorted using either FACS or magnetic beads. The germline V gene specifies MNHNS as CDR1 and SASEGT as CDR2. Counted from cysteine to phenylalanine, this CDR3 has 12 amino acids. The retained sequence is limited to the CDR3, 36 bases, with the frame set at the first base. Deletion took 6 bases off V and 4 bases off J, with a span of 9 bases between the germline ends. Genomic DNA served as template for TCR beta VDJ combination and CDR3 sequence profiling. TCR repertoire sequencing was run on an Illumina HiSeq 2000. Concerning the study's data processing: Repertoire assessment relied on Simpson's diversity index, CDR3 size and DJ length profiles, and TRBV/TRBJ rearrangement plots. Whichever DNA sequence was most abundant in the deep sequencing data was defined as the immunodominant clone. CDR3 amino acid sequences were screened for sharing across subjects and compared with published repertoires and the VDJdb database. TCRdb trimmed public reads at Q25 via fastp, called clones via MiXCR and kept in-frame beta chains. Rows matching on CDR3 protein sequence are summarized as one entry with the most common DNA and genes. TCRdb's processing, not the authors', yielded these V and J calls. The sample data list 40,000 or so distinct CDR3 sequences, and roughly three quarters of these were observed just once. Approximately 22% of the sample is held by the ten biggest clonotypes.

Beyond this particular receptor, the publication reports: Between patients and healthy controls, no significant difference in CD8+ Simpson's diversity was found (P=0.060). Roughly 29 CD8+ CDR3 sequences were shared between patients and controls but appeared highly expressed in patients and within their immunodominant clones.

The sequence is built from TRBV6-1 and TRBJ1-2; tentative D gene TRBD1, with 5 bases matching. The receptor comes from a human donor in good health, serving as a control. Sequencing was performed on sorted CD4+, CD8+, or CD8+CD57+ T cells (not recorded which) from PBMCs. The DNA sequence is as follows: TGTGCCAGCAGCACAGGTTTCTATGGCTACACCTTC. This is translated as CASSTGFYGYTF.